This TCR beta chain was found in a study of T cells expressing NK-cell markers. Whole-study context: Sorted T-cell subsets CD3+CD56+NKG2C+, CD3+CD56+NKG2C- and CD3+CD56-NKG2C+ were TCR beta-sequenced. Seven of the eight sequenced donors were classified as HCMV-seropositive, and one was classified as seronegative.

CDR1 and CDR2 from the germline V gene are SQVTM and ANQGSEA. The CDR3 sequence is 13 residues long. UMI-tagged 5'RACE template switching yielded the TCR beta cDNA. TCRdb reprocessed the 5' RACE reads and reports one entry per CDR3 protein, with no DNA. Here the sample table reports about 540,000 distinct CDR3 sequences. This sequence originates from a man aged 18 to 29 in good health. The V call is TRBV29-1, the J call TRBJ2-5; the D call from TCRdb, TRBD1, cannot be confirmed without DNA. The sequenced material came from blood T cells: a sorted CD56 or NKG2C T cell subset, CD4+ or CD8+ T cells, or bulk PBMC T cells (not recorded which). The CDR3 here is CSVHPVAGATQYF.